The 16 T cell receptor beta chains below were found in one sample sequenced in a study of control samples from healthy donors and cancer patients. Some clones are missing from TCRdb's copy, which holds only in-frame ones; the method was immunoSEQ multiplex PCR. Here the sample spans about 52,000 clones, over 85% being singletons. Specimen: blood. Source of these receptors: a man aged 30 to 45 in good health.

This chain links TRBV28 with TRBJ1-2, with D hard to call. The germline V and J ends were trimmed by 3 bases and 8 bases, with 10 bases remaining between them. The CDR3 is made up of 12 amino acids. CDR1 is MDHEN, CDR2 SYDVKM, per germline. The CDR3 DNA reads as TGTGCCAGCAGTTTTACAGCCGGGGGCTACACCTTC. The encoded protein is CASSFTAGGYTF.

The V and J genes are TRBV2 and TRBJ2-7; 7 nucleotides align to TRBD2. The germline V gene has CDR1 SNHLY and CDR2 FYNNEI. V gave up 3 bases and J gave up 3 bases; unmatched junction bases: 8. The CDR3 covers 15 residues. The CDR3 sequence is CASSDPAGNYYEQYF. The CDR3 coding sequence is TGTGCCAGCAGTGATCCAGCGGGGAACTACTACGAGCAGTACTTC.

The V call is TRBV28, the J call TRBJ2-2, with a tentative D call TRBD1 (7 bases). The CDR3 spans 16 residues. V gave up 6 bases and J gave up 13 bases, with 27 bases separating them. Looked up from germline, CDR1 is MDHEN and CDR2 is SYDVKM. The DNA of the CDR3 is TGTGCCAGCAGCCGCGGAGGGGGCGCATTTTTGGGTGGGCTGTTTTTT. Amino acid sequence: CASSRGGGAFLGGLFF.

The rearrangement uses TRBV12-3 or TRBV12-4 and TRBJ2-7; D might be TRBD2 (5 bases). This CDR3 contains 13 residues. V was cut by 4 bases and J by 1 base, with 8 bases left in between. The CDR3 region is CASSWESSYEQYF. CDR3 DNA sequence: TGTGCCAGCAGTTGGGAGTCTTCCTACGAGCAGTACTTC.

The table lists this clone with a count of one. CDR3 DNA: TGCGCCAGCAGCTTGGCCACCGGGACAGGGATCGTCGGCTACACCTTC. The encoded protein is CASSLATGTGIVGYTF. The rearrangement joins TRBV5-1 to TRBJ1-2, with 9 bases fitting TRBD1. The junction had 11 bases not matched to a gene; V was cut back by 0 bases and J by 8 bases. The CDR3 contains 16 residues. Germline V gene lookup returns CDR1 SGHRS and CDR2 YFSETQ.

The chain links TRBV7-9 to TRBJ2-3, with 9 bases identical to TRBD2. The CDR3 is 16 residues long. CDR1 and CDR2 from the germline V gene are SEHNR and FQNEAQ (reference sequence). J was trimmed by 0 bases and V by 0 bases; bases with no gene match: 1. The CDR3 region is CASSLASGRSTDTQYF. The CDR3 DNA is TGTGCCAGCAGCTTAGCAAGCGGGAGGAGCACAGATACGCAGTATTTT.

The rearrangement joins TRBV3-1 (or the pseudogene TRBV3-2) to TRBJ2-7; 11 bases align to TRBD2. The germline V gene encodes CDR1 LGHDT and CDR2 YNNKEL (reference sequence). The V and J ends lost 0 bases and 7 bases, in that order; junction bases with no gene match: 8. The CDR3 extends over 16 amino acids. CDR3 in DNA: TGTGCCAGCAGCCAAGAAGGGTGGCTAGCGGGAGGAGAGCAGTACTTC. Translating gives CASSQEGWLAGGEQYF.

The chain is built from TRBV4-1 and TRBJ2-7; D might be TRBD2 (6 bases). Trimming took off 0 bases at V and 2 bases at J, with 14 bases between the two ends. CDR1 MGHRA and CDR2 YSYEKL come from the germline V gene. The CDR3 is 16 residues long. The CDR3 DNA is TGCGCCAGCAGCCAAGATAGGGAGGAGTTCACCTACGAGCAGTACTTC. Amino acid sequence: CASSQDREEFTYEQYF.

The rearrangement uses TRBV5-1 and TRBJ2-2; D uncertain. This CDR3 is built from 15 residues. V shed 4 bases and J shed 1 base, with 11 bases lying between them. Per the germline V gene, CDR1 is SGHRS and CDR2 is YFSETQ. In DNA, the CDR3 is TGCGCCAGCAGCCCCCCCCCAGAGAACACCGGGGAGCTGTTTTTT. Translation gives CASSPPPENTGELFF.

As DNA, the CDR3 is TGTGCCAGCAGCTTAGCGGGAAAGGGCGAGCAGTACTTC. This sequence encodes CASSLAGKGEQYF. The genes are TRBV7-9 and TRBJ2-7; D is unclear. V was shortened by 0 bases and J by 6 bases, with 9 bases between the two germline ends. This CDR3 is built from 13 residues. Germline CDR1 reads SEHNR; CDR2 reads FQNEAQ (reference sequence). Full variable domain (rest looked up from reference TRBV7-9 and TRBJ2-7): DTGVSQNPRHKITKRGQNVTFRCDPISEHNRLYWYRQTLGQGPEFLTYFQNEAQLEKSRLLSDRFSAERPKGSFSTLEIQRTEQGDSAMYLCASSLAGKGEQYFGPGTRLTVT.

This clone was detected only once. The rearrangement links TRBV3-1 (or the pseudogene TRBV3-2) to TRBJ1-4; possibly TRBD1 for D (5 bases). Germline loops: CDR1 LGHDT, CDR2 YNNKEL (reference sequence). V was trimmed by 4 bases and J by 7 bases, leaving 16 bases between them. The CDR3 extends over 15 amino acids. The CDR3 sequence: CASSPSDGHSEKLFF. The CDR3 DNA reads as TGTGCCAGCAGCCCTAGCGACGGACATAGTGAAAAACTGTTTTTT.

This chain connects TRBV7-2 to TRBJ2-5; 7 positions agree with TRBD1. Germline CDR1 reads SGHTA; CDR2 reads FQGNSA. This CDR3 comprises 14 residues. Unmatched junction bases numbered 6, after V lost 4 bases and J lost 4 bases. CDR3 amino acids: CASSSRTGGETQYF. The CDR3 region has the DNA TGTGCCAGCAGCTCCCGGACAGGAGGAGAGACCCAGTACTTC.

The chain joins TRBV20-1 to TRBJ2-7; D is ambiguous. The CDR3 extends over 14 amino acids. Trimming stripped 3 bases from V and 3 bases from J, with 15 bases between. Germline V gene lookup returns CDR1 DFQATT and CDR2 SNEGSKA (reference sequence). The CDR3 loop reads CSASTGAEIYEQYF. The CDR3 DNA sequence: TGCAGTGCTAGTACGGGCGCTGAAATCTACGAGCAGTACTTC.

This chain uses TRBV6-6 with TRBJ1-5; 12 nucleotides line up with TRBD1. CDR3 size: 16 residues. V lost 5 bases, J lost 5 bases, and 7 bases stayed unmatched. Germline V CDR1 and CDR2: MNHNY, SVGAGI (reference sequence). CDR3 in DNA: TGTGCCAGCAGTGCCGGGACAGGGGGCGCGTATCAGCCCCAGCATTTT. The encoded protein is CASSAGTGGAYQPQHF.

This chain links TRBV5-1 with TRBJ2-1; D remains ambiguous. There are 13 residues in the CDR3. The V and J ends lost 0 bases and 3 bases respectively, with 4 bases between them. From germline, CDR1 is SGHRS and CDR2 YFSETQ. The chain's CDR3 is CASSLGFYNEQFF. CDR3 DNA sequence: TGCGCCAGCAGCTTGGGTTTCTACAATGAGCAGTTCTTC.

By proportion, this clone is medium-sized. The V call is TRBV4-1, the J call TRBJ2-6; D is unresolved. CDR3 size: 14 residues. Trimming cost V 4 bases and J 0 bases, with 4 bases left between them. Germline CDR1 reads MGHRA; CDR2 reads YSYEKL. The CDR3 region is CASSRGSGANVLTF. As DNA, the CDR3 is TGCGCCAGCAGCCGGGGCTCTGGGGCCAACGTCCTGACTTTC.